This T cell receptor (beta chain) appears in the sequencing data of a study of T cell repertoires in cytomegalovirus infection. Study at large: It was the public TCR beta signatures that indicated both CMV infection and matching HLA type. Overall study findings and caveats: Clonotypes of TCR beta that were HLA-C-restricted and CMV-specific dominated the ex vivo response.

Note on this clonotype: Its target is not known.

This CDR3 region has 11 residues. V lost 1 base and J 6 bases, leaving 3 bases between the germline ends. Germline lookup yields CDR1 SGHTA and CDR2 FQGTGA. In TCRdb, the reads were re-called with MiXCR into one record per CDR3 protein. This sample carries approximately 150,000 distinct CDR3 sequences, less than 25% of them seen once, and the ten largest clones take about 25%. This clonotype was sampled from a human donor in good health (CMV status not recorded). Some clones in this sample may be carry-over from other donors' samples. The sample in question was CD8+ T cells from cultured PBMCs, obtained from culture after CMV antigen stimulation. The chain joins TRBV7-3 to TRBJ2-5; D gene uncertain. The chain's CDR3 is CASSLNQTQYF. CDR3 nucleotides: TGTGCCAGCAGCTTAAATCAGACCCAGTACTTC.